What follows describes a single TCR beta chain. The J segment lost 4 bases and the V segment lost 6 bases, leaving 4 bases of the junction unmatched. Germline V gives CDR1 MGHDK, CDR2 SYGVNS. The CDR3 runs 13 residues. In the source study's methods: By means of reference gene primer amplification, nucleated cell counts were estimated. Sequencing was performed with immunoSEQ multiplex PCR; in TCRdb, only in-frame clones are kept and a portion is missing. That table furnishes V, J and clone size, whereas the DNA furnished D and trimming. The sample has 80,000 to 95,000 clones; more than 70% are singletons. This specimen comes from a study of blood T cell repertoires in COVID-19. For the study at large: Collection of acute and convalescent COVID-19 samples took place in the United States, Italy and Spain. T cells, B-cell-depleted T cells, or PBMCs provided the cDNA or gDNA that served as material.

Specimen: peripheral blood. The receptor was derived from a woman aged 80 or older in a cohort sampled during active or convalescent COVID-19. The V gene is TRBV25-1, the J gene TRBJ2-7, with 9 bases that match TRBD2. In DNA form, the CDR3 reads TGTGCCAGCAGACTAGCGGGTTCATACGAGCAGTACTTC. As protein: CASRLAGSYEQYF.